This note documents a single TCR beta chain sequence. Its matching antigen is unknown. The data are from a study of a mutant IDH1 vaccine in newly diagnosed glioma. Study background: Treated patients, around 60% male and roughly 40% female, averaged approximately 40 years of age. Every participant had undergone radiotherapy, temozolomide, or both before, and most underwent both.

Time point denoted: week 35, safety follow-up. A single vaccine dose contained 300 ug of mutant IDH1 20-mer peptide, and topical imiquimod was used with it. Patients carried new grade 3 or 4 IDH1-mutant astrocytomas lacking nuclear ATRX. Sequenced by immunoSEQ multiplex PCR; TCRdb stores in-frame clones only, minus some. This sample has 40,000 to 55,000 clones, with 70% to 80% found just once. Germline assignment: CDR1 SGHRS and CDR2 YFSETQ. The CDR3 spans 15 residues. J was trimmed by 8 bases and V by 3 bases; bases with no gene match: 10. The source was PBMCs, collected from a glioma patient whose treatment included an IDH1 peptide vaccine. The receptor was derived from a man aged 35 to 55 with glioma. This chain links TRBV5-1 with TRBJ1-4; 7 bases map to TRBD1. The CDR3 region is CASSSKGQGEEKLFF. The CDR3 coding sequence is TGCGCCAGCAGCTCGAAAGGGCAGGGGGAAGAAAAACTGTTTTTT.